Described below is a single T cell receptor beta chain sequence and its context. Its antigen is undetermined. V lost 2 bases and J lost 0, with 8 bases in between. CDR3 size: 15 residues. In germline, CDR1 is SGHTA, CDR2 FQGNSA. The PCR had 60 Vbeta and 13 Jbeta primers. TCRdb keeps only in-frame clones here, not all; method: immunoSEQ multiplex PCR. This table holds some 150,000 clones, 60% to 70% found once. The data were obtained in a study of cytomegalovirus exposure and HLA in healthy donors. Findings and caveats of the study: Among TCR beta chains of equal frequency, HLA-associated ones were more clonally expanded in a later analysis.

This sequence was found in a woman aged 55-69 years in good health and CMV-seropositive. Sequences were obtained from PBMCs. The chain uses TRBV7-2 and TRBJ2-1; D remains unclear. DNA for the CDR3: TGTGCCAGCAGCTTAAGGCGGAGCTCCTACAATGAGCAGTTCTTC. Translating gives CASSLRRSSYNEQFF.